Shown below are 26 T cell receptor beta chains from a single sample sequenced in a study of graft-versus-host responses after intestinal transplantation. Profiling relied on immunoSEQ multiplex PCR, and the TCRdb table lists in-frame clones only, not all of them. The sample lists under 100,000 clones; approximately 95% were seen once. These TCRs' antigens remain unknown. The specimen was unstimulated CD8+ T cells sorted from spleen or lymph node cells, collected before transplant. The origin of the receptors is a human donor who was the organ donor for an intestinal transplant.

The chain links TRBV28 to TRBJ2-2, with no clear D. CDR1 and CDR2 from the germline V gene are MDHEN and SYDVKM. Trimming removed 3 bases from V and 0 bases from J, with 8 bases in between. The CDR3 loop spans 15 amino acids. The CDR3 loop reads CASSLVLANTGELFF. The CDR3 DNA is TGTGCCAGCAGTTTGGTGCTAGCGAACACCGGGGAGCTGTTTTTT.

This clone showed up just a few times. DNA of the CDR3: TGTGCCAGCCAGGGCACCCCGTCCTACAATGAGCAGTTCTTC. This encodes CASQGTPSYNEQFF. The J gene is TRBJ2-1, the V gene TRBV5-6, with D perhaps matching TRBD1 (5 bases). The V gene's germline CDR1 is SGHDT and CDR2 YYEEEE. The CDR3 runs to 14 residues. Trimming removed 7 bases at V and 1 base at J, with 12 bases between.

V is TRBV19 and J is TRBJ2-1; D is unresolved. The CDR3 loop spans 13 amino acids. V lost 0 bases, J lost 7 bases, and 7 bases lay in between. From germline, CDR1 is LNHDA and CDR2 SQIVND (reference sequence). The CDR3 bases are TGTGCCAGTAGTATAGACCTAGGTAATGAGCAGTTCTTC. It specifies CASSIDLGNEQFF.

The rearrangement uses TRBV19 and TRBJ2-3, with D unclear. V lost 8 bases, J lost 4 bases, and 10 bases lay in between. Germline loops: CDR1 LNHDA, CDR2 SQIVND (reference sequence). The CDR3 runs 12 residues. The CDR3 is CASLGGADTQYF. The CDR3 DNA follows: TGTGCCAGTCTCGGCGGCGCAGATACGCAGTATTTT.

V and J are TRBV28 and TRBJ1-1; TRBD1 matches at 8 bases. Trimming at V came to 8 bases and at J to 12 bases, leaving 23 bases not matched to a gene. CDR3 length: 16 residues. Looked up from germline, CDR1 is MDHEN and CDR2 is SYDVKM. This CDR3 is CASCQLPGGFKRVTFF. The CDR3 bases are TGTGCCAGCTGCCAACTACCAGGGGGCTTCAAGCGGGTGACTTTCTTT.

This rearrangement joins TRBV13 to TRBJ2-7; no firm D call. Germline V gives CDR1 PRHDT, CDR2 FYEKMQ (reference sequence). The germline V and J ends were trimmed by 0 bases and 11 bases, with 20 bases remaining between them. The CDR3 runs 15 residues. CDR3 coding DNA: TGTGCCAGCAGCTTAGGAGGCCAGTTCCCCACCGCGGAGTACTTC. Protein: CASSLGGQFPTAEYF.

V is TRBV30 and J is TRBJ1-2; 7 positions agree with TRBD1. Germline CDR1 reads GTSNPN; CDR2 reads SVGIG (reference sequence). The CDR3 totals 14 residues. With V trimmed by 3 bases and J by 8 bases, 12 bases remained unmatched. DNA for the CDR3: TGTGCCTGGAGGGACAAAGGGGGCGCGTCCGGCTACACCTTC. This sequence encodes CAWRDKGGASGYTF.

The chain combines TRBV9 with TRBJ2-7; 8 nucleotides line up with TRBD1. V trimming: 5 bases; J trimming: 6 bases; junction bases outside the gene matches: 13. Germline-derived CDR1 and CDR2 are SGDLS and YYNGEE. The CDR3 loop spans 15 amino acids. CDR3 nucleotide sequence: TGTGCCAGCAGAGTCGGACAGGGCGAAGATGGCGAGCAGTACTTC. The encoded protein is CASRVGQGEDGEQYF.

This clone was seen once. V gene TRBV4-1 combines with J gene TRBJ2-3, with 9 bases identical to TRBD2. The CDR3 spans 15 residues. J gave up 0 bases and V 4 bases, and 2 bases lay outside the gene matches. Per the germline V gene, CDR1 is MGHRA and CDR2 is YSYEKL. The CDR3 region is CASSRTSGSTDTQYF. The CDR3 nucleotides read TGCGCCAGCAGCCGAACTAGCGGGAGCACAGATACGCAGTATTTT.

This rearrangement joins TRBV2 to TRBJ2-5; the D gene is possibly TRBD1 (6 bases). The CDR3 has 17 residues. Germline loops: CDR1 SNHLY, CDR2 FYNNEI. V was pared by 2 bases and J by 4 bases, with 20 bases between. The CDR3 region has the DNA TGTGCCAGCAGTGAACCCGACCCAGGGGAGAACGGAGAGACCCAGTACTTC. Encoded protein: CASSEPDPGENGETQYF. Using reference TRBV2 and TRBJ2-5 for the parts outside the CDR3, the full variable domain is EPEVTQTPSHQVTQMGQEVILRCVPISNHLYFYWYRQILGQKVEFLVSFYNNEISEKSEIFDDQFSVERPDGSNFTLKIRSTKLEDSAMYFCASSEPDPGENGETQYFGPGTRLLVL.

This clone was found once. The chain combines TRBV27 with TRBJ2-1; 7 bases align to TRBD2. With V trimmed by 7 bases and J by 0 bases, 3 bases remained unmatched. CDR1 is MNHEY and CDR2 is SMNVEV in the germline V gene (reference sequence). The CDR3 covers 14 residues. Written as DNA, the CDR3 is TGTGCCAGCAACTCGGGGGGCTCCTACAATGAGCAGTTCTTC. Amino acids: CASNSGGSYNEQFF.

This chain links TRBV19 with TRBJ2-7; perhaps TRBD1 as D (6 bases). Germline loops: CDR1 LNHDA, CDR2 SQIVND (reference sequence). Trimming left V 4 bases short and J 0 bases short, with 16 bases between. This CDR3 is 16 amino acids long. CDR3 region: CASSSIRGSSSYEQYF. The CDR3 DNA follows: TGTGCCAGTAGTAGCATCAGGGGCTCAAGCTCCTACGAGCAGTACTTC.

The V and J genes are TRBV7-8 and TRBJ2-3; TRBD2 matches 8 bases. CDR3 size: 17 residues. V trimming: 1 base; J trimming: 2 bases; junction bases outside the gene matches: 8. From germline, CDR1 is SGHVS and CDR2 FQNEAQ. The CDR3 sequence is CASSLEAAGVYTDTQYF. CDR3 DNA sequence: TGTGCCAGCAGCTTAGAGGCAGCGGGGGTCTACACAGATACGCAGTATTTT.

The DNA of the CDR3 is TGTGCCAGCAGCTTAGTTGGGCCACTTCCCCATTCACCCCTCCACTTT. It codes for CASSLVGPLPHSPLHF. V gene TRBV7-9 combines with J gene TRBJ1-6; D unresolved. V gave up 1 base and J gave up 8 bases, with 15 bases separating them. The CDR3 has 16 residues. Germline V lookup: CDR1 SEHNR, CDR2 FQNEAQ (reference sequence).

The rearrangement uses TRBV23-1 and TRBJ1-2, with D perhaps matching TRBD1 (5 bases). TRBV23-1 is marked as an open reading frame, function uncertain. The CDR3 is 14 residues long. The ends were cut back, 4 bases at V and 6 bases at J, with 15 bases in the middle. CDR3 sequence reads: CASSPVRGVDGYTF. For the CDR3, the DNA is TGCGCCAGCAGTCCCGTGCGGGGGGTGGATGGCTACACCTTC.

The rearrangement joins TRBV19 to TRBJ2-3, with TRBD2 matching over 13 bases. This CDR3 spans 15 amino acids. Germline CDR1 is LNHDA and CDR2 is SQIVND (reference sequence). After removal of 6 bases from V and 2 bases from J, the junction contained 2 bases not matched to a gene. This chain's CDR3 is CASRTSGGITDTQYF. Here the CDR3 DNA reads TGTGCCAGTAGGACTAGCGGGGGGATCACAGATACGCAGTATTTT.

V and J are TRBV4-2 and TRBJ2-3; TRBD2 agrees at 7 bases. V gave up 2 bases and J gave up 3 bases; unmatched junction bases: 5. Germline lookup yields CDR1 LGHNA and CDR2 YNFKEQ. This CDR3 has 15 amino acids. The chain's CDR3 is CASSQLLSGTDTQYF. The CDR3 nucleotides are TGTGCCAGCAGCCAACTGCTTAGCGGGACAGATACGCAGTATTTT.

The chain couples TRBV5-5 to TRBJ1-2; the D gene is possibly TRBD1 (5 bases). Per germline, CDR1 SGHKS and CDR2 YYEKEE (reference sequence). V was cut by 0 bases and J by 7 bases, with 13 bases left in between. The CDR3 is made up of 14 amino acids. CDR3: CASSLGYQGVGYTF. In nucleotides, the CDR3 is TGTGCCAGCAGCTTGGGCTACCAGGGCGTTGGCTACACCTTC.

Written as DNA, the CDR3 is TGTGCCAGCAGCTTAACTGGCGGGGGGCTAGTTAACGAGCAGTACTTC. As protein: CASSLTGGGLVNEQYF. The chain combines TRBV7-3 with TRBJ2-7; 8 positions agree with TRBD2. V dropped 0 bases and J dropped 5; count of bases not matched to a gene: 9. The CDR3 spans 16 residues. Germline V lookup: CDR1 SGHTA, CDR2 FQGTGA.

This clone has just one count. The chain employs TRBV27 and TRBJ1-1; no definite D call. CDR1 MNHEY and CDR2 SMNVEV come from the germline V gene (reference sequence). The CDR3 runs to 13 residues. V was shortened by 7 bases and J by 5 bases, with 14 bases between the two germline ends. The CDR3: CASIPAGSTEAFF. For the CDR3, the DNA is TGTGCCAGCATTCCCGCCGGGAGTACTGAAGCTTTCTTT.

The CDR3 nucleotides are TGTGCCAGCAGTTGGGGTACTAGCGGGAGGGCTGAAGAGCAGTTCTTC. This gives the protein CASSWGTSGRAEEQFF. The rearrangement uses TRBV27 and TRBJ2-1, with 13 bases lining up with TRBD2. After removal of 4 bases from V and 10 bases from J, the junction contained 10 bases not matched to a gene. The CDR3 loop spans 16 amino acids. Germline assignment: CDR1 MNHEY and CDR2 SMNVEV (reference sequence).

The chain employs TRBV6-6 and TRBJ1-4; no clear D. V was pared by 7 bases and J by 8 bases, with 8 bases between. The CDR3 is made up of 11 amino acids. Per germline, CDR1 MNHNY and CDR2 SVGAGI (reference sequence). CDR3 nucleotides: TGTGCCAGCAACGTCGGGGAAAAACTGTTTTTT. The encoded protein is CASNVGEKLFF.

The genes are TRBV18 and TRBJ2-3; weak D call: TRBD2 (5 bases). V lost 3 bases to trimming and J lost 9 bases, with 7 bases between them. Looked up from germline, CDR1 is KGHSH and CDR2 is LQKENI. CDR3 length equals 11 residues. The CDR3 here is CASSPWRTQYF. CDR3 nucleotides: TGTGCCAGCTCACCGTGGAGGACGCAGTATTTT.

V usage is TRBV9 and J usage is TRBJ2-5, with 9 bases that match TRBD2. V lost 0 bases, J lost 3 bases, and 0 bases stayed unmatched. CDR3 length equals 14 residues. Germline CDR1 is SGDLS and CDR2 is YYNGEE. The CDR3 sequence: CASSVGLAEETQYF. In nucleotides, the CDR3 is TGTGCCAGCAGCGTAGGACTAGCGGAAGAGACCCAGTACTTC.

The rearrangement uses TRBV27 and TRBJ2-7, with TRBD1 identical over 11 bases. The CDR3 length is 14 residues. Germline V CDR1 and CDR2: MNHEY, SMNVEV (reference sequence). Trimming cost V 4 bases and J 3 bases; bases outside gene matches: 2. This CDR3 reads CASSWTGGVYEQYF. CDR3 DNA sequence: TGTGCCAGCAGTTGGACAGGGGGCGTCTACGAGCAGTACTTC.

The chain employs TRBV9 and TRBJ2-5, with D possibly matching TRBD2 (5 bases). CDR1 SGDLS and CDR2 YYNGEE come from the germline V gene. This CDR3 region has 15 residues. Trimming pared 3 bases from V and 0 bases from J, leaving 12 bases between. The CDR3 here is CASSGEYGDQETQYF. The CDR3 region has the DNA TGTGCCAGCAGCGGGGAGTACGGGGACCAAGAGACCCAGTACTTC.